Listed below are T cell receptor beta chains from one sample, sequenced in a study of T cell changes during pregnancy in multiple sclerosis. Produced via immunoSEQ multiplex PCR; TCRdb's table is partial and in-frame only. This table holds 84,000 or so clones, roughly 93% found once. The specimen was peripheral blood, collected in the third trimester of pregnancy. The source is a female donor with multiple sclerosis, enrolled in a pregnancy study. The CDR3 runs from the conserved cysteine through the conserved F or W. D genes are given only for firm matches.

d_gene,j_gene,v_gene,CDR3nt,CDR3aa
TRBD2,TRBJ2-3,TRBV5-1,TGCGCCAGCAGGAACGGGACTAGCGGGGGGGGGCTGATCACAGATACGCAGTATTTT,CASRNGTSGGGLITDTQYF
-,TRBJ1-1,TRBV30,TGTGCCTGGAGTATAGGACTTCTCACTGAAGCTTTCTTT,CAWSIGLLTEAFF
-,TRBJ1-2,TRBV2,TGTGCCAGCAGTTCGGGGAGGGTTATCTATGGCTACACCTTC,CASSSGRVIYGYTF
TRBD1,TRBJ1-2,TRBV29-1,TGCAGCGCCCAGGGGGCGGAGGGCTACACCTTC,CSAQGAEGYTF
TRBD2,TRBJ2-2,TRBV6-9,TGTGCCAGCAGTTATTCTCCGGCTAGCGGGGGGCCCCGAATTGCGACCGGGGAGCTGTTTTTT,CASSYSPASGGPRIATGELFF
TRBD1,TRBJ2-7,TRBV2,TGTGCCGGATCCGGGACAGGGGCTCTCTACGAGCAGTACTTC,CAGSGTGALYEQYF
TRBD2,TRBJ2-3,TRBV4-2,TGTGCCAGCAGCCCCAGCGGGGGGCGCACAGATACGCAGTATTTT,CASSPSGGRTDTQYF
-,TRBJ2-1,TRBV5-6,TGTGCCAGCAGCTTGGGACACAGGGTGGACTACAATGAGCAGTTCTTC,CASSLGHRVDYNEQFF
-,TRBJ2-3,TRBV6-5,TGTGCCAGCGGAAGAGCGGAAAGTACAGATACGCAGTATTTT,CASGRAESTDTQYF
-,TRBJ1-2,TRBV27,TGTGCCAGCAGTGAGCTCGGTGGGGGGTCTAACTATGGCTACACCTTC,CASSELGGGSNYGYTF
TRBD1,TRBJ1-2,TRBV29-1,TGCAGCGTTGCGACAGGGGGCGAGAGCTACACCTTC,CSVATGGESYTF
TRBD2,TRBJ2-5,TRBV27,TGTGCCAGCAGTCCCCGGGGACTAGCGGGGAAAGAGACCCAGTACTTC,CASSPRGLAGKETQYF
TRBD1,TRBJ1-2,TRBV4-1,TGCGCCAGCAGCCAACCCCAGCTACTGACAGGGAAGAAAAACTATGGCTACACCTTC,CASSQPQLLTGKKNYGYTF
TRBD2,TRBJ2-7,TRBV7-2,TGTGCCAGCAGCCCCTATCCCCTAGCGGGGTACGAGCAGTACTTC,CASSPYPLAGYEQYF
-,TRBJ2-2,TRBV19,TGTGCCACCACGACCGGGACTTCGAACACCGGGGAGCTGTTTTTT,CATTTGTSNTGELFF
TRBD1,TRBJ1-2,TRBV2,TGTGCCAGCAGTGTAACAGGGGGCTCCTATGGCTACACCTTC,CASSVTGGSYGYTF